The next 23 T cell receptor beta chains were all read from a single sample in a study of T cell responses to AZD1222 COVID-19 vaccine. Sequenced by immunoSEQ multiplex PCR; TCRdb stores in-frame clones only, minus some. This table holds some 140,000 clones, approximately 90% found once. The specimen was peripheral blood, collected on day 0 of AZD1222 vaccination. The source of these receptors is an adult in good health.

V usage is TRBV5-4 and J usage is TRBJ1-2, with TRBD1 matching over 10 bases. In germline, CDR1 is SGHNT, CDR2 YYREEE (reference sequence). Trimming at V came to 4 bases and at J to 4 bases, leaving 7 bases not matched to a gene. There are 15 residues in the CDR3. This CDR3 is CASSQGGTGVYGYTF. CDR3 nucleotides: TGTGCCAGCAGCCAAGGGGGGACAGGGGTCTATGGCTACACCTTC. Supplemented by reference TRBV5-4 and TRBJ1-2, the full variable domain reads ETGVTQSPTHLIKTRGQQVTLRCSSQSGHNTVSWYQQALGQGPQFIFQYYREEENGRGNFPPRFSGLQFPNYSSELNVNALELDDSALYLCASSQGGTGVYGYTFGSGTRLTVV.

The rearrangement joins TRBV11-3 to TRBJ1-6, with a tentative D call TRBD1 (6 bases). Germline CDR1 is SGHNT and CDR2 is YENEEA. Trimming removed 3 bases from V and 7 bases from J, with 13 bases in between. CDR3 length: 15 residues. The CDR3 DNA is TGTGCCAGCAGCTTCGCCGGGGACAAGAATTCACCCCTCCACTTT. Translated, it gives CASSFAGDKNSPLHF.

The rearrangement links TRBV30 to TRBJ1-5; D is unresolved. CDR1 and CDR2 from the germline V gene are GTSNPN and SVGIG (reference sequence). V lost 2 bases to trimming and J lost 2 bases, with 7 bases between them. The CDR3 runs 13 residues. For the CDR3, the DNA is TGTGCCTGGAGTACGCGGGGCAATCAGCCCCAGCATTTT. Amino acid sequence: CAWSTRGNQPQHF.

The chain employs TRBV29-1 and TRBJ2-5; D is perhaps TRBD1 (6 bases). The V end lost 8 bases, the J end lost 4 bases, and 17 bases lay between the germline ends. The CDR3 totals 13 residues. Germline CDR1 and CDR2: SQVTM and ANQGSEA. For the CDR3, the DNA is TGCAGCACGCCACAGGGAAATCGAGAGACCCAGTACTTC. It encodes CSTPQGNRETQYF.

The CDR3 nucleotides are TGTGCCAGCAGCCCTTTTAGCGACTCCTACGAGCAGTACTTC. Encoded protein: CASSPFSDSYEQYF. The chain uses TRBV7-9 and TRBJ2-7; D may be TRBD2 (5 bases). Trimming cost V 5 bases and J 0 bases, with 11 bases left between them. The CDR3 extends over 14 amino acids. Germline lookup yields CDR1 SEHNR and CDR2 FQNEAQ (reference sequence).

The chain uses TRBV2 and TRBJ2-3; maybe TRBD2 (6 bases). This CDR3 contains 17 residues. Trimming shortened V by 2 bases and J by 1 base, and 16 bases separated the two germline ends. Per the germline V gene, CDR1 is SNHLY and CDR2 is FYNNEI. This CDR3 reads CASSEWGELSGTDTQYF. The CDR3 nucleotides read TGTGCCAGCAGTGAATGGGGGGAGCTTTCGGGCACAGATACGCAGTATTTT.

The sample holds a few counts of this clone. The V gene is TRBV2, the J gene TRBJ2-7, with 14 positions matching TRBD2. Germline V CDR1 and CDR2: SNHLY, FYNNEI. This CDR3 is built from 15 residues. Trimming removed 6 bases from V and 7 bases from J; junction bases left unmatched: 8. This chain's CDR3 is CASRGRTSGGREQYF. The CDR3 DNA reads TGTGCCAGCAGGGGTCGGACTAGCGGGGGGCGAGAGCAGTACTTC.

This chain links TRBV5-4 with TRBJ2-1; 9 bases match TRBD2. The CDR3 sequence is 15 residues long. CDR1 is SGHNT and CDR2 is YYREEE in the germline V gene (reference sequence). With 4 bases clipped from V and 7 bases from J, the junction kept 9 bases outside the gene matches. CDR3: CASSTGGGAKNEQFF. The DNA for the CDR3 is TGTGCCAGCAGCACTGGCGGGGGGGCCAAAAATGAGCAGTTCTTC.

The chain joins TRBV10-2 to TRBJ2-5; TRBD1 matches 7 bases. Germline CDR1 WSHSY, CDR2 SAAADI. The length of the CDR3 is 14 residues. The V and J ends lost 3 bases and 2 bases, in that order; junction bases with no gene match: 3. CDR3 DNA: TGCGCCAGCAGTGAAGCAGGGGGACAAGAGACCCAGTACTTC. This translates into CASSEAGGQETQYF.

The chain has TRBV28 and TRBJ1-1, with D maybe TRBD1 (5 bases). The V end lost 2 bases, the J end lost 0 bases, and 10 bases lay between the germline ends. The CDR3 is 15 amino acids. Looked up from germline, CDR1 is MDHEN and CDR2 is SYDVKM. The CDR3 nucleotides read TGTGCCAGCAGTTTACCCTCAGGGATGAACACTGAAGCTTTCTTT. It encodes CASSLPSGMNTEAFF.

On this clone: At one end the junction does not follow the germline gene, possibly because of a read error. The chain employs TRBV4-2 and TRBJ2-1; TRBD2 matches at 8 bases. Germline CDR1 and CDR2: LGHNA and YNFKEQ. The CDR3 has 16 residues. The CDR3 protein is CARSQEAGAGYNEQFF. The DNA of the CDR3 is TGTGCCCGCAGCCAAGAAGCGGGAGCTGGGTACAATGAGCAGTTCTTC.

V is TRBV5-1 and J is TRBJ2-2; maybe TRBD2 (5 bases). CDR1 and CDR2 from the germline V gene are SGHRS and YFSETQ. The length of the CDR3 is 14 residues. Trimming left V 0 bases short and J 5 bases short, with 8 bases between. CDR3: CASSLGSGTGELFF. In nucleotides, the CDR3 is TGCGCCAGCAGCTTGGGCTCGGGGACCGGGGAGCTGTTTTTT.

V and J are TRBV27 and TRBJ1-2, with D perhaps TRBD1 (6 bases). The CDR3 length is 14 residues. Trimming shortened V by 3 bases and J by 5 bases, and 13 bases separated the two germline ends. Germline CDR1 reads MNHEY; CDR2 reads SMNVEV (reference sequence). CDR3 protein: CASSFDRNKYGYTF. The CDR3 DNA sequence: TGTGCCAGCAGTTTTGACAGGAATAAATATGGCTACACCTTC.

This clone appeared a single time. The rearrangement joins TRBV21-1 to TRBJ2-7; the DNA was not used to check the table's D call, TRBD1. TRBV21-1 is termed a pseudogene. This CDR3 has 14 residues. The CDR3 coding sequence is TGTGCCAGCAGCCTACGGGACAGCTCCTACGAGCAGTACTTC. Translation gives CASSLRDSSYEQYF.

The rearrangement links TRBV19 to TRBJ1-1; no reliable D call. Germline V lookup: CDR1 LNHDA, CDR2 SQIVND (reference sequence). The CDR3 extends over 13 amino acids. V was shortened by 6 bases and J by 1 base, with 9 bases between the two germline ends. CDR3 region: CASSPLPNTEAFF. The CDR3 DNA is TGTGCCAGTAGCCCTCTACCGAACACTGAAGCTTTCTTT.

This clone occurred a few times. In nucleotides, the CDR3 is TGTGCCAGCAGTCCGGAGACAGGGAACGAGCAGTACTTC. Protein: CASSPETGNEQYF. The chain joins TRBV28 to TRBJ2-7; 7 nucleotides line up with TRBD1. Germline loops: CDR1 MDHEN, CDR2 SYDVKM. With V trimmed by 5 bases and J by 5 bases, 6 bases remained unmatched. CDR3 length: 13 residues.

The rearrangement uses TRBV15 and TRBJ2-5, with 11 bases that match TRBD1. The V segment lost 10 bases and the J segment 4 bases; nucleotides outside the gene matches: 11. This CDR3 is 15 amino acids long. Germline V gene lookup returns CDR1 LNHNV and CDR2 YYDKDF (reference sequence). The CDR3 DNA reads TGTGCCATCGCAACCTCCGGGACAGGGGGAGAGACCCAGTACTTC. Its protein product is CAIATSGTGGETQYF. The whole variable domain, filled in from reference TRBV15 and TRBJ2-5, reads DAMVIQNPRYQVTQFGKPVTLSCSQTLNHNVMYWYQQKSSQAPKLLFHYYDKDFNNEADTPDNFQSRRPNTSFCFLDIRSPGLGDTAMYLCAIATSGTGGETQYFGPGTRLLVL.

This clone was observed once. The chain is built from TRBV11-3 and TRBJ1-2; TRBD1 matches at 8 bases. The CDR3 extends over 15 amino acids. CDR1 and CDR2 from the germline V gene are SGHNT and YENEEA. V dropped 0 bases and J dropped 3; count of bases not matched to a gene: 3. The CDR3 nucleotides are TGTGCCAGCAGCTTAGATACAGGGGGGTACTATGGCTACACCTTC. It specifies CASSLDTGGYYGYTF.

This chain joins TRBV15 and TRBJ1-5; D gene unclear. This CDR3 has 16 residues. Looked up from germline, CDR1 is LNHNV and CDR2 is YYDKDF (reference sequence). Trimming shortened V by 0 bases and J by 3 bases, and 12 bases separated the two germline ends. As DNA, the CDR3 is TGTGCCACCAGCAGAGATCTCCGGCGGGTCAATCAGCCCCAGCATTTT. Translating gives CATSRDLRRVNQPQHF. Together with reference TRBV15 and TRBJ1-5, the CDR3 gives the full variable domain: DAMVIQNPRYQVTQFGKPVTLSCSQTLNHNVMYWYQQKSSQAPKLLFHYYDKDFNNEADTPDNFQSRRPNTSFCFLDIRSPGLGDTAMYLCATSRDLRRVNQPQHFGDGTRLSIL.

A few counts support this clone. The CDR3 loop is CASSPPGSSGNTIYF. CDR3 bases: TGTGCCAGCTCACCACCTGGTAGCTCTGGAAACACCATATATTTT. The chain combines TRBV18 with TRBJ1-3, with no clear D. Germline assignment: CDR1 KGHSH and CDR2 LQKENI. This CDR3 region has 15 residues. V lost 0 bases and J 0 bases, leaving 6 bases between the germline ends.

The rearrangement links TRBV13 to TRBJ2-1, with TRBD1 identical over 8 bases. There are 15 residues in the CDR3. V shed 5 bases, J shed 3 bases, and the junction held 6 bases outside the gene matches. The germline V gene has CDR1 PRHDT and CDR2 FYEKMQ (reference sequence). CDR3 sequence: CASSPGQGLYNEQFF. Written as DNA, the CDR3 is TGTGCCAGCAGCCCAGGACAGGGTCTCTACAATGAGCAGTTCTTC.

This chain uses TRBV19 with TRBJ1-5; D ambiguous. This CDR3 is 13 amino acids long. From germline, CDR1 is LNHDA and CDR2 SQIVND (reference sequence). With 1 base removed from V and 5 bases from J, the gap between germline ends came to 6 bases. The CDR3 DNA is TGTGCCAGTAGTATAGCAAGTTATCAGCCCCAGCATTTT. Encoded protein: CASSIASYQPQHF.

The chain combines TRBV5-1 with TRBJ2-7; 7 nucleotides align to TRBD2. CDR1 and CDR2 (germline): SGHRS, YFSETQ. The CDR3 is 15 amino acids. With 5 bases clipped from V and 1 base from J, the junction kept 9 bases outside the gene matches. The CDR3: CASSTAGRESYEQYF. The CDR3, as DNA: TGCGCCAGCAGTACAGCAGGGAGGGAGTCCTACGAGCAGTACTTC.